This TCR beta chain was sequenced for a study of shared clonotypes between healthy human individuals (dated by TCRdb to 2019 to 2021). Some background on the complete study: Two women and three men aged 18 to 49 years were included in the cohort. To estimate repertoire size and how much clonotype sharing occurs between individuals, the study deeply sequenced the blood TCR repertoires of several healthy adults. Libraries were prepared and TCR repertoires were sequenced by different laboratories using diverse techniques, in order to increase sequencing depth and limit assay-specific biases. Each donor's leukapheresis produced roughly between roughly 0.85 and 10 billion PBMCs. General conclusions and limits of the study: The genetic and exposure-history diversity represented was limited by the small number of donors. Based on pairwise subsampling, the degree of clonotype sharing among donors was expected to be affected by sequencing depth. Only blood was sampled, and tissue TCR repertoires likely differ from those in blood.

Using the deep immunoSEQ assay, multiplex PCR amplified TCR CDR3 regions from genomic DNA. Extracted genomic DNA from each cell subset was spread evenly across all wells of several immunoSEQ 96-well plates, with each plate serving as a replicate. For unsorted PBMC, around 300 ng of genomic DNA, equivalent to 30,000 to 35,000 T cell genomes, went into each replicate PCR. Ten immunoSEQ deep assay plates were used to sequence the unsorted PBMC genomic DNA. The purified libraries were quantified using a Qubit 3.0 fluorometer, sized with a Bioanalyzer 2100, and then quantified again using the KAPA Library Quantification kit. Each immunoSEQ 96-well plate was sequenced on its own single-read 150-cycle Illumina NextSeq 550 flow cell. In the paper's pipeline: Because the immunoSEQ output included only junctional sequences and no quality scores, the filtering could not be the same as the filtering used for full-length reads. Sequences were annotated with PyIR, a Python wrapper for IgBLAST v1.9, and V/J genes and CDR3 were assigned using IMGT germline references. Reads were filtered out if the reads had weak V/J assignments (E-value above 1e-6), no CDR3, stop codons, out-of-frame junctions, or ambiguous translated residues. V3J clonotypes were defined as sequences sharing the same inferred V gene, J gene, and CDR3 amino acid sequence. Percentage overlap between repertoires was calculated by dividing the number of shared unique clonotypes by the size of the smaller repertoire. Repertoire richness was assessed with RTK rarefaction, the Chao1 estimator, and Recon v2.1 estimates of unobserved clonotypes. TCRdb carries this immuneACCESS record with in-frame sequences only. Its versions omit some clonotypes, under half of them owing to an unresolved V gene in the studies checked, with the rest unexplained. The V and J calls and clone size come from that table; D and trimming were worked out from the DNA. For this sample the table gives about 490,000 clones, of which less than 80% were detected only once. The ten largest clones represent 10% to 15% of the sample.

The donors were healthy, HIV-negative adults who had no recently reported acute infections or vaccinations. All donors were Caucasian adults living in Nashville, Tennessee, USA. For unsorted samples, tens of millions of PBMCs were counted, and genomic DNA was extracted using the QIAamp DNA Blood Mini kit. Blood was collected by leukapheresis, and PBMCs were isolated by Ficoll-Histopaque density gradient centrifugation and then cryopreserved in liquid nitrogen vapor phase. About this clone itself: This clone's antigen is unknown. Per-nucleotide qualities are absent, and no much larger clonotype sits a single base away.

The TCR originated in a woman in her thirties or forties in good health. Some clones in this sample may be carry-over from other donors' samples. The sequencing sample was made of PBMCs.

The sequence in DNA is TGTGCCAGCAGCTTATTGTCGAACACCGGGGAGCTGTTTTTT. Translated, it reads CASSLLSNTGELFF. The chain joins TRBV7-2 to TRBJ2-2, with no confident D gene call. In the germline V gene, CDR1 corresponds to SGHTA and CDR2 to FQGNSA. The cysteine opens and the phenylalanine closes a CDR3 of 14 amino acids. Only the CDR3 DNA is retained, 42 bases long and in frame from the first base. Deletion took 2 bases off V and 0 bases off J, with a span of 4 bases between the germline ends.